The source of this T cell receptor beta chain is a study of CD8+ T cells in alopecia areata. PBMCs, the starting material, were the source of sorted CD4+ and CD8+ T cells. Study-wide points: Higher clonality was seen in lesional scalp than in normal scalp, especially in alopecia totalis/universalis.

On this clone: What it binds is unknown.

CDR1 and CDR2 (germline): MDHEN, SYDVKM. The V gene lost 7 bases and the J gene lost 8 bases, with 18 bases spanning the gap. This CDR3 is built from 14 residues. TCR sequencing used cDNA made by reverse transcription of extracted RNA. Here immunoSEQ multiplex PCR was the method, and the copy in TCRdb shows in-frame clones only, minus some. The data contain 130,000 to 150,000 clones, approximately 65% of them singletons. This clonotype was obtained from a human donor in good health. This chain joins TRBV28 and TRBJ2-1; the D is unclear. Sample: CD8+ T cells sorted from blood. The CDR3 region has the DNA TGTGCCAGCACCTTCACCACCCTCGTGGATGAGCAGTTCTTC. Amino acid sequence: CASTFTTLVDEQFF.